One sample yielded the 29 T cell receptor beta chains listed below, sequenced in a study of blood T cell repertoires in COVID-19. Sequencing used immunoSEQ multiplex PCR; TCRdb keeps in-frame clones, though not all of them. This table holds roughly 80,000 clones, about nine tenths found once. Material for sequencing was peripheral blood. Every receptor here comes from a woman aged 50 to 65 in a cohort sampled during active COVID-19.

The chain is built from TRBV6-2 or TRBV6-3 and TRBJ2-1; the match to TRBD2 covers 13 bases. CDR1 MNHEY and CDR2 SVGEGT come from the germline V gene. CDR3 length equals 15 residues. Trimming at V came to 6 bases and at J to 7 bases, leaving 6 bases not matched to a gene. The CDR3 reads CASSPGLAGANEQFF. CDR3 coding DNA: TGTGCCAGCAGCCCCGGACTAGCGGGGGCAAATGAGCAGTTCTTC.

This chain connects TRBV27 to TRBJ2-5; D might be TRBD1 (6 bases). Trimming shortened V by 7 bases and J by 8 bases, and 23 bases separated the two germline ends. Germline V lookup: CDR1 MNHEY, CDR2 SMNVEV (reference sequence). This CDR3 spans 15 amino acids. CDR3: CASKTIPDRGRTQYF. The CDR3 DNA reads as TGTGCCAGCAAAACCATCCCGGACAGAGGGAGAACCCAGTACTTC.

V and J are TRBV11-2 and TRBJ2-1, with D tentatively TRBD2 (5 bases). Trimming left V 4 bases short and J 8 bases short, with 15 bases between. The CDR3 runs to 14 residues. Germline lookup yields CDR1 SGHAT and CDR2 FQNNGV. CDR3 nucleotides: TGTGCCAGCAGCTGGCGGGTTGGGTCAGATGAGCAGTTCTTC. This codes for CASSWRVGSDEQFF.

The chain recombines TRBV30 with TRBJ2-3; 14 positions agree with TRBD2. The V gene's germline CDR1 is GTSNPN and CDR2 SVGIG (reference sequence). With 0 bases clipped from V and 7 bases from J, the junction kept 6 bases outside the gene matches. The CDR3 sequence is 16 residues long. The CDR3 region has the DNA TGTGCCTGGAGTGTAGGACTAGCGGGGGGCCGCCATACGCAGTATTTT. Its translation: CAWSVGLAGGRHTQYF.

This chain uses TRBV28 with TRBJ1-2, with 11 positions matching TRBD1. Unmatched junction bases numbered 7, after V lost 8 bases and J lost 8 bases. The CDR3 consists of 13 residues. CDR1 is MDHEN, CDR2 SYDVKM, per germline. The CDR3 region is CASGPGQGGGYTF. CDR3 DNA sequence: TGTGCCAGCGGACCGGGACAGGGGGGAGGCTACACCTTC.

The rearrangement links TRBV6-6 to TRBJ2-7, with 9 bases matching TRBD1. V was clipped by 2 bases and J by 13 bases; unmatched bases: 15. The germline CDR1 and CDR2 sequences are MNHNY and SVGAGI (reference sequence). CDR3 length equals 15 residues. This chain's CDR3 is CASSYTQGAGDVIYF. In DNA, the CDR3 is TGTGCCAGCAGTTACACACAGGGGGCAGGGGACGTGATATACTTC.

J is TRBJ1-1 and V is TRBV11-3, with unresolved D. Germline-derived CDR1 and CDR2 are SGHNT and YENEEA. With 5 bases removed from V and 0 bases from J, the gap between germline ends came to 7 bases. The CDR3 sequence is 13 residues long. This CDR3 reads CASSRGMNTEAFF. DNA of the CDR3: TGTGCCAGCAGCCGAGGAATGAACACTGAAGCTTTCTTT.

This chain links TRBV7-9 with TRBJ2-7; D may be TRBD2 (5 bases). The CDR3 runs 15 residues. CDR1 is SEHNR and CDR2 is FQNEAQ in the germline V gene (reference sequence). V lost 5 bases to trimming and J lost 2 bases, with 16 bases between them. The CDR3 loop is CASSLAGAGPYEQYF. The CDR3 coding sequence is TGTGCCAGCAGCCTGGCGGGTGCCGGCCCCTACGAGCAGTACTTC.

J is TRBJ1-4 and V is TRBV28, with TRBD1 matching over 8 bases. Per the germline V gene, CDR1 is MDHEN and CDR2 is SYDVKM. Trimming at V came to 8 bases and at J to 4 bases, leaving 12 bases not matched to a gene. This CDR3 is 16 amino acids long. CDR3 protein: CASLSAGGRVNEKLFF. The CDR3 region has the DNA TGTGCCAGCCTTTCGGCAGGGGGCAGGGTTAATGAAAAACTGTTTTTT.

CDR3 in amino acids: CSVRFLAGTDTQYF. CDR3 DNA: TGCAGCGTTCGATTCCTAGCGGGCACAGATACGCAGTATTTT. The genes are TRBV29-1 and TRBJ2-3; 7 bases match TRBD2. CDR1 and CDR2 from the germline V gene are SQVTM and ANQGSEA. The CDR3 sequence is 14 residues long. V was pared by 5 bases and J by 1 base, with 6 bases of the junction left unmatched.

The rearrangement links TRBV7-9 to TRBJ2-1; TRBD2 matches at 7 bases. Losses at the gene ends were 1 base for V and 4 bases for J; bases not matched to a gene: 4. Germline CDR1 SEHNR, CDR2 FQNEAQ (reference sequence). The CDR3 covers 15 residues. The CDR3 DNA sequence: TGTGCCAGCAGCTTAGTAGCTAGCGGATACAATGAGCAGTTCTTC. Its translation is CASSLVASGYNEQFF.

V is TRBV7-8 and J is TRBJ2-3; D call uncertain. Germline V gene lookup returns CDR1 SGHVS and CDR2 FQNEAQ. The CDR3 totals 15 residues. Trimming stripped 1 base from V and 0 bases from J, with 8 bases between. The CDR3 is CASSLVPVSTDTQYF. CDR3 DNA: TGTGCCAGCAGCTTAGTCCCCGTCAGCACAGATACGCAGTATTTT.

The CDR3: CASTPRGGMNTGELFF. CDR3 nucleotide sequence: TGTGCCAGCACCCCGCGGGGAGGCATGAACACCGGGGAGCTGTTTTTT. This chain links TRBV11-3 with TRBJ2-2; the D gene is possibly TRBD2 (6 bases). This CDR3 is 16 amino acids long. The germline V gene encodes CDR1 SGHNT and CDR2 YENEEA. V was pared by 7 bases and J by 1 base, with 16 bases between.

The chain employs TRBV6-5 and TRBJ1-3; D is undetermined. V was clipped by 7 bases and J by 0 bases, with 4 bases between them. Germline assignment: CDR1 MNHEY and CDR2 SVGAGI. This CDR3 contains 12 residues. The CDR3 nucleotides are TGTGCCAGCATTAACTCTGGAAACACCATATATTTT. Protein product: CASINSGNTIYF.

V gene TRBV10-1 combines with J gene TRBJ2-7, with D maybe TRBD2 (5 bases). Deletions cut 4 bases from V and 0 bases from J, with 7 bases between. This CDR3 is built from 13 residues. Germline CDR1 WNHNN, CDR2 SYGVQD (reference sequence). Here the CDR3 reads CASSAGDSYEQYF. In DNA, the CDR3 is TGCGCCAGCAGTGCCGGGGACTCCTACGAGCAGTACTTC.

This chain uses TRBV6-6 with TRBJ2-1; D not resolved. Germline V gives CDR1 MNHNY, CDR2 SVGAGI (reference sequence). This CDR3 is 12 amino acids long. V was clipped by 0 bases and J by 5 bases, with 2 bases between them. The CDR3 DNA sequence: TGTGCCAGCAGTTACTCTAACAATGAGCAGTTCTTC. It encodes CASSYSNNEQFF.

Of note for this clone: Germline is not matched at one junction end, which may reflect a read error. The chain carries TRBV5-4 and TRBJ1-1; no reliable D call. This CDR3 is 13 amino acids long. The germline V gene encodes CDR1 SGHNT and CDR2 YYREEE (reference sequence). CDR3 in amino acids: CASSFGLNAEAFF. Written as DNA, the CDR3 is TGTGCCAGCAGCTTCGGGTTGAACGCTGAAGCTTTCTTT.

The chain employs TRBV14 and TRBJ2-7, with 8 nucleotides matching TRBD2. This CDR3 region has 16 residues. V lost 4 bases and J lost 1; bases outside the gene matches: 9. Germline assignment: CDR1 SGHDN and CDR2 FVKESK. The CDR3 DNA reads TGTGCCAGCAGCCCCCCGAGACTAGCGTATTCCTACGAGCAGTACTTC. It yields the protein CASSPPRLAYSYEQYF.

The sample holds one count of this clone. The V gene is TRBV11-1, the J gene TRBJ2-1; D possibly corresponds to TRBD1 (6 bases). The germline V gene encodes CDR1 SGHAT and CDR2 FQDESV (reference sequence). V lost 1 base to trimming and J lost 5 bases, with 12 bases between them. The CDR3 is 15 residues long. The DNA of the CDR3 is TGTGCCAGCAGCTTAGGGCAGGGGTTCCACAATGAGCAGTTCTTC. It encodes CASSLGQGFHNEQFF.

This clone appeared a single time. V and J are TRBV19 and TRBJ1-1; possibly TRBD1 for D (6 bases). The CDR3 extends over 14 amino acids. CDR1 LNHDA and CDR2 SQIVND come from the germline V gene (reference sequence). V was clipped by 5 bases and J by 1 base, with 11 bases between them. CDR3 sequence (DNA): TGTGCCAGTAGTCTCCAGACAGGGAACACTGAAGCTTTCTTT. Its translation: CASSLQTGNTEAFF.

This clone came up once. The chain uses TRBV27 and TRBJ2-2, with 10 bases fitting TRBD2. J lost 4 bases, V lost 9 bases, and 11 bases had no gene match. The CDR3 length is 16 residues. The V gene's germline CDR1 is MNHEY and CDR2 SMNVEV (reference sequence). CDR3 region: CASGLAGVRGTGELFF. Here the CDR3 DNA reads TGTGCCAGTGGCCTAGCGGGAGTGCGTGGCACCGGGGAGCTGTTTTTT.

This clone was picked up one time. This chain links TRBV18 with TRBJ2-5; 7 nucleotides agree with TRBD1. Germline CDR1 KGHSH, CDR2 LQKENI. V was pared by 6 bases and J by 8 bases, with 12 bases of the junction left unmatched. This CDR3 region has 14 residues. Written as DNA, the CDR3 is TGTGCCAGCTCCCTCGCGCGACAGGGAGAAACCCAGTACTTC. The encoded protein is CASSLARQGETQYF. Filled out from reference TRBV18 and TRBJ2-5, the complete variable domain reads NAGVMQNPRHLVRRRGQEARLRCSPMKGHSHVYWYRQLPEEGLKFMVYLQKENIIDESGMPKERFSAEFPKEGPSILRIQQVVRGDSAAYFCASSLARQGETQYFGPGTRLLVL.

The chain couples TRBV4-1 to TRBJ2-1; D may be TRBD2 (6 bases). The germline gives CDR1 MGHRA, CDR2 YSYEKL. Trimming left V 0 bases short and J 5 bases short, with 14 bases between. The length of the CDR3 is 16 residues. This CDR3 is CASSQDRSGFHNEQFF. For the CDR3, the DNA is TGCGCCAGCAGCCAAGATCGGAGCGGGTTCCACAATGAGCAGTTCTTC.

The rearrangement uses TRBV19 and TRBJ2-4; 7 bases are a match to TRBD1. The trim removed 4 bases at V and 6 bases at J, leaving 6 bases unmatched. CDR3 length equals 14 residues. Germline lookup yields CDR1 LNHDA and CDR2 SQIVND (reference sequence). The CDR3: CASSKQGKANIQYF. CDR3 coding DNA: TGTGCCAGTAGTAAACAGGGGAAGGCAAACATTCAGTACTTC.

The chain recombines TRBV7-2 with TRBJ1-6, with D possibly matching TRBD1 (5 bases). CDR1 is SGHTA, CDR2 FQGNSA, per germline. The CDR3 loop spans 15 amino acids. Deletions cut 4 bases from V and 6 bases from J, with 13 bases between. CDR3 nucleotides: TGTGCCAGCAGCTCCCGCCGACAGCCTAATTCACCCCTCCACTTT. Translated, it gives CASSSRRQPNSPLHF.

The V and J genes are TRBV20-1 and TRBJ2-1, with D maybe TRBD1 (6 bases). CDR1 is DFQATT and CDR2 is SNEGSKA in the germline V gene (reference sequence). The CDR3 sequence is 11 residues long. Trimming took off 1 base at V and 8 bases at J, with 6 bases between the two ends. The CDR3 protein is CSARGGHEQFF. In nucleotides, the CDR3 is TGCAGTGCTAGAGGGGGGCATGAGCAGTTCTTC.

The V gene is TRBV18, the J gene TRBJ2-5; D might be TRBD1 (6 bases). The CDR3 is 14 amino acids. Germline V gene data show CDR1 as KGHSH and CDR2 as LQKENI. V lost 0 bases to trimming and J lost 5 bases, with 10 bases between them. The CDR3 region has the DNA TGTGCCAGCTCACCACCGAACAGGGTCGAGACCCAGTACTTC. Residues: CASSPPNRVETQYF. Based on the CDR3 plus reference TRBV18 and TRBJ2-5, the full variable domain is NAGVMQNPRHLVRRRGQEARLRCSPMKGHSHVYWYRQLPEEGLKFMVYLQKENIIDESGMPKERFSAEFPKEGPSILRIQQVVRGDSAAYFCASSPPNRVETQYFGPGTRLLVL.

A single count supports this clone. The chain employs TRBV5-1 and TRBJ2-5; 7 bases agree with TRBD1. Per germline, CDR1 SGHRS and CDR2 YFSETQ. The CDR3 extends over 15 amino acids. With 4 bases clipped from V and 3 bases from J, the junction kept 9 bases outside the gene matches. The CDR3 coding sequence is TGCGCCAGCAGCCCCGGGACAGCGCGGGAAGAGACCCAGTACTTC. As protein: CASSPGTAREETQYF.

J is TRBJ1-4 and V is TRBV6-1; D gene ambiguous. The CDR3 spans 16 residues. The germline CDR1 and CDR2 sequences are MNHNS and SASEGT. V lost 4 bases, J lost 0 bases, and 12 bases lay in between. The CDR3 reads CASSGAITATNEKLFF. The CDR3 DNA reads TGTGCCAGCAGTGGGGCCATTACTGCAACTAATGAAAAACTGTTTTTT.